This T cell receptor (beta chain) was recorded in a study of blood T cell repertoires in COVID-19. Study overall: Whether acute or convalescent, the COVID-19 samples came from the United States, Italy and Spain. T cells, B-cell-depleted T cells, or PBMCs provided the cDNA or gDNA that served as material.

In the original processing: Estimation of nucleated cell counts relied on the amplification of reference gene primers. Sequenced by immunoSEQ multiplex PCR; TCRdb stores in-frame clones only, minus some. D and trimming were read from the DNA, whereas the V and J calls and clone size are those reported in that table. The sample has 120,000 or so clones, 88% seen once. Material for sequencing was peripheral blood. The TCR was taken from a human donor in a cohort sampled during active COVID-19.

The CDR3 loop is CAWSVLRVFPSGNTIYF. As DNA, the CDR3 is TGTGCCTGGAGTGTACTCCGAGTTTTTCCCTCTGGAAACACCATATATTTT. The chain joins TRBV30 to TRBJ1-3; D is uncertain. The V end lost 0 bases, the J end lost 0 bases, and 15 bases lay between the germline ends. Germline CDR1 reads GTSNPN; CDR2 reads SVGIG (reference sequence). CDR3 length equals 17 residues.